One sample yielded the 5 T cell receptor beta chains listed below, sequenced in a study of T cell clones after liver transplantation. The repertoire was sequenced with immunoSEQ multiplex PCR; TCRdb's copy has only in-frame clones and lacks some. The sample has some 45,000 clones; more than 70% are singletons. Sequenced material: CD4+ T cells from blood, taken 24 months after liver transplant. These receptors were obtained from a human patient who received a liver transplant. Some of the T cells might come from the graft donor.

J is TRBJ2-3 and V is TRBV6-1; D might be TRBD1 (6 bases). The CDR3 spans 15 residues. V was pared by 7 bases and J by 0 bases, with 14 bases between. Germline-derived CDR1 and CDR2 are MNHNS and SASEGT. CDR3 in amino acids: CASTQDRSSTDTQYF. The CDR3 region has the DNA TGTGCCAGCACCCAAGACAGGTCGAGCACAGATACGCAGTATTTT.

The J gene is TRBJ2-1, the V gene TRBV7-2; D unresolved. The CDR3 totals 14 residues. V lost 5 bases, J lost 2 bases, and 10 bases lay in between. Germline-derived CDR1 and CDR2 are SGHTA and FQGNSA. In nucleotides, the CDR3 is TGTGCCAGCAGCCCCCGCGAGGCCTACAATGAGCAGTTCTTC. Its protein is CASSPREAYNEQFF.

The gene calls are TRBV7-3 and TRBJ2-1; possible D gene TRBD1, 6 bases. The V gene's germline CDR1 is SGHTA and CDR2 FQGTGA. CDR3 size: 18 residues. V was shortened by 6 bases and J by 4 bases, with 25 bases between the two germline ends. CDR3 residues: CASSYIPTGRGIYNEQFF. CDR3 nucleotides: TGTGCCAGCAGTTACATACCCACCGGAAGGGGGATTTACAATGAGCAGTTCTTC. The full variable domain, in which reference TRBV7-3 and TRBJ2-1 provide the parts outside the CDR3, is GAGVSQTPSNKVTEKGKYVELRCDPISGHTALYWYRQSLGQGPEFLIYFQGTGAADDSGLPNDRFFAVRPEGSVSTLKIQRTERGDSAVYLCASSYIPTGRGIYNEQFFGPGTRLTVL.

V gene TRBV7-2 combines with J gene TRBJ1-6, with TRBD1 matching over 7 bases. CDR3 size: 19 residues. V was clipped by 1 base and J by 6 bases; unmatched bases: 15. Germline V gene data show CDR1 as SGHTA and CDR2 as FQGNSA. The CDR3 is CASSLEMGVPGQRNSPLHF. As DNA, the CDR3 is TGTGCCAGCAGCTTAGAAATGGGAGTACCGGGACAGCGTAATTCACCCCTCCACTTT.

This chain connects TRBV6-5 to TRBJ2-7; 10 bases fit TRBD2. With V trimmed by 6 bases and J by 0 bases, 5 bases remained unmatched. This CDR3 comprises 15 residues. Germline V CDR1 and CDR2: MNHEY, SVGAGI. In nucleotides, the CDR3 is TGTGCCAGCAGAATGAGCGGGGGGGACTCCTACGAGCAGTACTTC. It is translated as CASRMSGGDSYEQYF.